The entry below gives a single T cell receptor (beta chain) sequence along with its context. As yet, its antigen is unknown. In the PCR, 60 Vbeta and 13 Jbeta primers were used. The assay was immunoSEQ multiplex PCR, and TCRdb's table has in-frame clones only and misses some. The sample includes about 150,000 clones, 77% of them seen just once. This sample stems from a study of cytomegalovirus exposure and HLA in healthy donors. The CDR3 is 12 residues long. Trimming removed 5 bases at V and 4 bases at J, with 12 bases between. CDR1 and CDR2 (germline): SQVTM, ANQGSEA. Study results and limitations: Later work found that TCR association rates differed between HLA loci; DRB1 had the most and HLA-C the fewest. Later analysis reportedly placed an Asian-associated ancestry cluster below the roughly 670-donor mean in N-insertions.

J is TRBJ2-7 and V is TRBV29-1, with a possible D match to TRBD2 (6 bases). Sequencing was carried out using PBMCs. This clonotype originated in a male donor in good health and CMV-seronegative. Here the CDR3 reads CSVKVGGYEQYF. Here the CDR3 DNA reads TGCAGCGTTAAGGTGGGAGGATACGAGCAGTACTTC.